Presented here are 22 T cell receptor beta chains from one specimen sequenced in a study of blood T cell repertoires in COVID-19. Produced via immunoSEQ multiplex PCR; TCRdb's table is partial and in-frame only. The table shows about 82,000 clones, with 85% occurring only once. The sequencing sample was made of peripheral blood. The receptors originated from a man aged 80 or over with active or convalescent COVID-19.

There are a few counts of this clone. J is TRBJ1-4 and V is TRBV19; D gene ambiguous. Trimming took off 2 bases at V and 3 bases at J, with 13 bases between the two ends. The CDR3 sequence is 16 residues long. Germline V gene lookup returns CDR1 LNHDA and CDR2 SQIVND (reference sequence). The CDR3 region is CASSIQAGNANEKLFF. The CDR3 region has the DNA TGTGCCAGTAGTATACAGGCCGGGAATGCTAATGAAAAACTGTTTTTT.

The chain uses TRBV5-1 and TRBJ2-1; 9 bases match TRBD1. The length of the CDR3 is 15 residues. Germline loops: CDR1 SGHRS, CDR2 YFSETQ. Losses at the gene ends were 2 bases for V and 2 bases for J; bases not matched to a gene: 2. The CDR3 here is CASSLQGAPYNEQFF. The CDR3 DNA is TGCGCCAGCAGCTTACAGGGGGCCCCCTACAATGAGCAGTTCTTC.

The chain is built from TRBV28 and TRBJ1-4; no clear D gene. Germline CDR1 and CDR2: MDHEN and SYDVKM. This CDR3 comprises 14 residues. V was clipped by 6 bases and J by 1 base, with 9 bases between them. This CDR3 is CASSLVGTNEKLFF. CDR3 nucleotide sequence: TGTGCCAGCAGCCTAGTAGGAACTAATGAAAAACTGTTTTTT.

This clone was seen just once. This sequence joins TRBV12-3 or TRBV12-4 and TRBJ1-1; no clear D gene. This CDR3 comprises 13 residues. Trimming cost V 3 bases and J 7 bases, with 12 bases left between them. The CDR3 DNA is TGTGCCAGCAGTTTGGGGAGGATTAATGAAGCTTTCTTT. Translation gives CASSLGRINEAFF.

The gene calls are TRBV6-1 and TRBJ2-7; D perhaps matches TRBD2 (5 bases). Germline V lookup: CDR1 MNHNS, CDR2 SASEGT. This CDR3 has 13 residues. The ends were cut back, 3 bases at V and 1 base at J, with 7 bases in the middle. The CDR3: CASSEPGSYEQYV. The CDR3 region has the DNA TGTGCCAGCAGTGAGCCGGGGTCCTACGAGCAGTACGTC.

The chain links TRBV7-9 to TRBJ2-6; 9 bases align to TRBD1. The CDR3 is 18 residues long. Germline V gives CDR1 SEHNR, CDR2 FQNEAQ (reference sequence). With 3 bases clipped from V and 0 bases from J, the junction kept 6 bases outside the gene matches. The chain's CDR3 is CASSLGGQGGSGANVLTF. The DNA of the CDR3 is TGTGCCAGCAGCTTGGGGGGACAGGGAGGCTCTGGGGCCAACGTCCTGACTTTC.

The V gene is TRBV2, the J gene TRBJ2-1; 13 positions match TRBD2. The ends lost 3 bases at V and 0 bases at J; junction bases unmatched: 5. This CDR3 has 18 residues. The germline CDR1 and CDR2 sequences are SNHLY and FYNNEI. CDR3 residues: CASSDWTSGGSSYNEQFF. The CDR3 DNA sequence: TGTGCCAGCAGTGATTGGACTAGCGGGGGTAGCTCCTACAATGAGCAGTTCTTC.

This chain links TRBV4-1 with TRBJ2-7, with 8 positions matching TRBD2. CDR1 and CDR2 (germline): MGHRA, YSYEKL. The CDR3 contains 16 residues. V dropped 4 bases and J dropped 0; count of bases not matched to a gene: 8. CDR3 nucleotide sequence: TGCGCCAGCAGCCTCCACGCGACTAGCGTCTCCTACGAGCAGTACGTC. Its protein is CASSLHATSVSYEQYV.

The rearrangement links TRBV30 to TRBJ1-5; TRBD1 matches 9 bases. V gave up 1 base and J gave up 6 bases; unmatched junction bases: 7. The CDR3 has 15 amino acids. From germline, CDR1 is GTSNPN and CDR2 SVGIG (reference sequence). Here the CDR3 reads CAWSGGQGKGQPQHF. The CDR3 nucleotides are TGTGCCTGGAGTGGGGGACAGGGAAAGGGTCAGCCCCAGCATTTT. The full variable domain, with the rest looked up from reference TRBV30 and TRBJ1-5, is SQTIHQWPATLVQPVGSPLSLECTVEGTSNPNLYWYRQAAGRGLQLLFYSVGIGQISSEVPQNLSASRPQDRQFILSSKKLLLSDSGFYLCAWSGGQGKGQPQHFGDGTRLSIL.

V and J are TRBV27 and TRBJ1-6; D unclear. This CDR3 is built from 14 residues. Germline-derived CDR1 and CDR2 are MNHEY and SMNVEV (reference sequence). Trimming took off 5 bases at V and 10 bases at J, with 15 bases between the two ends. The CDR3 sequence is CASSPTGIRSPLHF. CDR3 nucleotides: TGTGCCAGCAGTCCGACGGGTATAAGGTCACCCCTCCACTTT.

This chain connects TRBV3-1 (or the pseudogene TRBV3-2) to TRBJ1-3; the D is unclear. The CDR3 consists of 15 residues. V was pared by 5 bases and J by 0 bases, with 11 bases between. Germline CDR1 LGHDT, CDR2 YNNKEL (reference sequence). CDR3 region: CASSIATRSGNTIYF. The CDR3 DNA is TGTGCCAGCAGCATAGCGACACGCTCTGGAAACACCATATATTTT.

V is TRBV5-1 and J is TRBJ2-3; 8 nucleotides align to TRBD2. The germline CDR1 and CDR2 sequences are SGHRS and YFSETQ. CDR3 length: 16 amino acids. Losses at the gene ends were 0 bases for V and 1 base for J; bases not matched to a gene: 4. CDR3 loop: CASSLAQRGRTDTQYF. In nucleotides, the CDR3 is TGCGCCAGCAGCTTGGCCCAGCGGGGGCGCACAGATACGCAGTATTTT.

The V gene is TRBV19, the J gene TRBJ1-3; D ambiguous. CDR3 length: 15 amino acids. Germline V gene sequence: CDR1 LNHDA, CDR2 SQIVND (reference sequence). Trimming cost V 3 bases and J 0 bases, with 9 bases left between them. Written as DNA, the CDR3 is TGTGCCAGTAGTATTTTTACAGTCTCTGGAAACACCATATATTTT. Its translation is CASSIFTVSGNTIYF. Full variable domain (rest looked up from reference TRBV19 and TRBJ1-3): DGGITQSPKYLFRKEGQNVTLSCEQNLNHDAMYWYRQDPGQGLRLIYYSQIVNDFQKGDIAEGYSVSREKKESFPLTVTSAQKNPTAFYLCASSIFTVSGNTIYFGEGSWLTVV.

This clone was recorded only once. CDR3 coding DNA: TGCGCCAGCAGCTTGGTGGGTTCGGGTAACACTGAAGCTTTCTTT. Protein sequence: CASSLVGSGNTEAFF. The chain uses TRBV5-1 and TRBJ1-1; D gene ambiguous. The V end lost 0 bases, the J end lost 2 bases, and 11 bases lay between the germline ends. The length of the CDR3 is 15 residues. Germline CDR1 and CDR2: SGHRS and YFSETQ.

The CDR3 region is CATSGRAGTGINEQFF. CDR3 nucleotide sequence: TGTGCCACCAGCGGCAGGGCCGGGACAGGGATCAATGAGCAGTTCTTC. This chain connects TRBV15 to TRBJ2-1; 9 positions agree with TRBD1. The CDR3 length is 16 residues. V shed 5 bases, J shed 6 bases, and the junction held 11 bases outside the gene matches. Germline V gene data show CDR1 as LNHNV and CDR2 as YYDKDF (reference sequence). Variable domain in full (rest from reference TRBV15 and TRBJ2-1): DAMVIQNPRYQVTQFGKPVTLSCSQTLNHNVMYWYQQKSSQAPKLLFHYYDKDFNNEADTPDNFQSRRPNTSFCFLDIRSPGLGDTAMYLCATSGRAGTGINEQFFGPGTRLTVL.

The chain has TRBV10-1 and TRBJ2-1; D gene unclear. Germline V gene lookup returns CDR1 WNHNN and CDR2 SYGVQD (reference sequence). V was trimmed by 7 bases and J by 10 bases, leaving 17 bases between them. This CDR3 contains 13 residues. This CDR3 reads CASTITENGEQFF. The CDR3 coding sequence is TGCGCCAGCACCATTACAGAAAACGGAGAGCAGTTCTTC.

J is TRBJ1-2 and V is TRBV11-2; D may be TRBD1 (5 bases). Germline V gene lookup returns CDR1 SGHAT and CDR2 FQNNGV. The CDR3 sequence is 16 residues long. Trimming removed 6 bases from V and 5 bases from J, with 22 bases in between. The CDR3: CASSPVPPRGEYGYTF. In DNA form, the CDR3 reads TGTGCCAGCAGTCCTGTCCCGCCTCGGGGGGAGTATGGCTACACCTTC.

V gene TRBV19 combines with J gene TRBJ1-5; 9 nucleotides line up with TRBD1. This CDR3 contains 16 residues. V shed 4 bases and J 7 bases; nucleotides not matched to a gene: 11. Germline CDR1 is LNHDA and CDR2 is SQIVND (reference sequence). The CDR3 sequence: CASSTSDRGNLQPQHF. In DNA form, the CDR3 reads TGTGCCAGTAGTACCTCCGACAGGGGGAATTTGCAGCCCCAGCATTTT. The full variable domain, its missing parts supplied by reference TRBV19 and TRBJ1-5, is DGGITQSPKYLFRKEGQNVTLSCEQNLNHDAMYWYRQDPGQGLRLIYYSQIVNDFQKGDIAEGYSVSREKKESFPLTVTSAQKNPTAFYLCASSTSDRGNLQPQHFGDGTRLSIL.

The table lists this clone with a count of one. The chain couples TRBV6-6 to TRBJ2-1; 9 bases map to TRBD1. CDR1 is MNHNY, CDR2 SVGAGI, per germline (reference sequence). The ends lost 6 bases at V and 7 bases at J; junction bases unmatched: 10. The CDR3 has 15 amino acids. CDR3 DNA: TGTGCCAGCAGCCCCAACAGGGGGCGGGGAAATGAGCAGTTCTTC. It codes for CASSPNRGRGNEQFF.

The CDR3 region has the DNA TGTGCCAGCAATGGTAGCCCTAGCTCCTACAATGAGCAGTTCTTC. Protein: CASNGSPSSYNEQFF. The chain couples TRBV2 to TRBJ2-1; no definite D call. V lost 7 bases to trimming and J lost 0 bases, with 13 bases between them. This CDR3 has 15 amino acids. The germline V gene has CDR1 SNHLY and CDR2 FYNNEI.

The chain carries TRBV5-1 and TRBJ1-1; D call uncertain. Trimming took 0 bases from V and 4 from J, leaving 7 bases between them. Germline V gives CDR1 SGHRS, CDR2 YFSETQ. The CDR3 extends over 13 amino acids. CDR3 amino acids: CASSLAAGTEAFF. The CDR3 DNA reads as TGCGCCAGCAGCTTGGCGGCGGGCACTGAAGCTTTCTTT.

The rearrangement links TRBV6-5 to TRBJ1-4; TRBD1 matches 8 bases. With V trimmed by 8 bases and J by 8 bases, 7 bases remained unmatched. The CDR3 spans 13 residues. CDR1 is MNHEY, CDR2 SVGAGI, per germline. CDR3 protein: CASSNRGVEKLFF. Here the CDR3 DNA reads TGTGCCAGCTCTAACAGGGGGGTCGAAAAACTGTTTTTT.